One TCR beta chain is described in this entry. This sample was taken from a study of blood T cell repertoires in COVID-19. Background on the study: The United States, Italy and Spain supplied acute and convalescent COVID-19 samples. In each case, the material was cDNA or gDNA derived from T cells, B-cell-depleted T cells, or PBMCs.

In the study's own analysis: For nucleated cells, counts were estimated from reference gene primer amplification. This table comes from immunoSEQ multiplex PCR, and its TCRdb copy is limited to in-frame clones, with some not included. The DNA gave D and trimming, while V, J and clone size come from that table. This sample has more than 110,000 clones, with roughly 86% found just once. The CDR3 contains 17 residues. From germline, CDR1 is SGHVS and CDR2 FQNEAQ. Trimming left V 1 base short and J 6 bases short, with 19 bases between. The rearrangement uses TRBV7-8 and TRBJ1-5; weak D call: TRBD1 (6 bases). The sample consisted of peripheral blood. This TCR was sampled from a human donor in a cohort sampled during active COVID-19. For the CDR3, the DNA is TGTGCCAGCAGCTTAGGGGTTTGGGGGCAGAGAACTCAGCCCCAGCATTTT. It encodes CASSLGVWGQRTQPQHF.